This T cell receptor (beta chain) was recorded in a study of response to subunit inactivated influenza vaccine. Study findings and constraints: T cells newly recruited by each seasonal influenza vaccination are few, the authors suggested.

Regarding this clonotype: Its antigen is not identified.

The V and J ends lost 2 bases and 9 bases, in that order; junction bases with no gene match: 10. The CDR3 is 15 residues long. Looked up from germline, CDR1 is MNHEY and CDR2 is SVGEGT. TCRdb reanalysed the RT-PCR reads using MiXCR and keeps one entry per CDR3 protein. Among hundreds of thousands of distinct CDR3 sequences listed, 15% to 18% were seen once. The starting material was PBMCs from blood, obtained approximately 12 days after vaccination. This TCR came from a man aged 45-65 years who received an inactivated influenza vaccine. The chain couples TRBV6-2 or TRBV6-3 to TRBJ2-1, with 7 positions matching TRBD2. The CDR3 is CASSYPQLREVEQFF. In nucleotides, the CDR3 is TGTGCCAGCAGTTACCCCCAGTTACGGGAGGTTGAGCAGTTCTTC.